This entry lists 26 T cell receptor beta chains sequenced from one sample in a study of T cells in Graves' hyperthyroidism and ophthalmopathy. RNA transcripts yielded amplified TCR beta CDR3 regions. The TCR CDR3 was amplified in a first-round RT-PCR using the HTBI primer set. TCRdb re-called the multiplex PCR reads with MiXCR, one entry per CDR3 protein. The sample has around 340,000 distinct CDR3 sequences, about a sixth seen once. The sample consisted of blood. Receptors originate from a woman aged 25 to 45 with Graves' hyperthyroidism that later progressed to Graves' ophthalmopathy.

This clonotype was picked up many times. This chain links TRBV20-1 with TRBJ2-2; tentatively, D is TRBD1 (5 bases). CDR3 size: 15 residues. CDR1 is DFQATT, CDR2 SNEGSKA, per germline (reference sequence). V was shortened by 4 bases and J by 0 bases, with 12 bases between the two germline ends. DNA of the CDR3: TGCAGTGCTACGCCAGGGTTCGCGAACACCGGGGAGCTGTTTTTT. It codes for CSATPGFANTGELFF.

The chain joins TRBV28 to TRBJ2-7; D possibly corresponds to TRBD2 (6 bases). The CDR3 runs 15 residues. The germline V gene encodes CDR1 MDHEN and CDR2 SYDVKM. Trimming left V 4 bases short and J 6 bases short, with 19 bases between. CDR3 amino acids: CASSSGRRRVGEQYF. CDR3 in DNA: TGTGCCAGCAGTTCAGGGCGACGGAGGGTTGGCGAGCAGTACTTC.

In its sample, this clonotype is medium-sized (0.01 to 0.1%). V gene TRBV2 combines with J gene TRBJ2-5, with a possible D match to TRBD1 (6 bases). Per germline, CDR1 SNHLY and CDR2 FYNNEI. V was pared by 2 bases and J by 0 bases, with 10 bases between. The CDR3 runs 15 residues. The CDR3 sequence: CASSERRGNQETQYF. CDR3 in DNA: TGTGCCAGCAGTGAACGAAGGGGGAACCAAGAGACCCAGTACTTC.

This clonotype was counted many times. The rearrangement joins TRBV9 to TRBJ1-6; D unresolved. V lost 4 bases, J lost 7 bases, and 9 bases lay in between. Germline V gene lookup returns CDR1 SGDLS and CDR2 YYNGEE. The CDR3 is 13 amino acids. The CDR3 is CASSLNQNSPLHF. The CDR3, as DNA: TGTGCCAGCAGCCTCAATCAGAATTCACCCCTCCACTTT.

A remark on this clonotype: At one end the junction does not follow the germline gene, possibly because of a read error. The chain carries TRBV5-1 and TRBJ1-2; D might be TRBD1 (5 bases). Germline CDR1 SGHRS, CDR2 YFSETQ. CDR3 length: 17 residues. The CDR3 DNA reads TGTGCCAGCAGCCCGACAGACTGCAACATCATAAACTATGGCTACACCTTC. Its protein product is CASSPTDCNIINYGYTF.

This clonotype was detected a few times. The V gene is TRBV7-9, the J gene TRBJ1-2, with TRBD1 identical over 9 bases. Germline CDR1 is SEHNR and CDR2 is FQNEAQ (reference sequence). The CDR3 runs to 15 residues. J gave up 2 bases and V 6 bases, and 7 bases lay outside the gene matches. The CDR3 DNA is TGTGCCAGCAGGCCTTTACAGGGGGCGAACTATGGCTACACCTTC. Translating it yields CASRPLQGANYGYTF.

This chain uses TRBV2 with TRBJ1-1; D gene ambiguous. The CDR3 runs to 13 residues. Germline CDR1 is SNHLY and CDR2 is FYNNEI. The V end was cut by 8 bases, the J end by 4 bases, with 14 bases between. CDR3 sequence reads: CASVQSTPTEAFF. CDR3 in DNA: TGTGCCAGCGTCCAGAGTACTCCCACTGAAGCTTTCTTT. Full variable domain (rest looked up from reference TRBV2 and TRBJ1-1): EPEVTQTPSHQVTQMGQEVILRCVPISNHLYFYWYRQILGQKVEFLVSFYNNEISEKSEIFDDQFSVERPDGSNFTLKIRSTKLEDSAMYFCASVQSTPTEAFFGQGTRLTVV.

This clonotype was recorded at least ten times. V usage is TRBV6-1 and J usage is TRBJ2-7; TRBD1 is a possible D gene (5 bases). CDR1 and CDR2 from the germline V gene are MNHNS and SASEGT. The CDR3 covers 14 residues. V dropped 5 bases and J dropped 5 bases, with 16 bases sitting between them. CDR3 sequence reads: CASSYAWSTDEQYF. Here the CDR3 DNA reads TGTGCCAGCAGTTACGCGTGGTCGACAGACGAGCAGTACTTC.

The V call is TRBV20-1, the J call TRBJ2-7, with 7 bases aligning to TRBD2. The V segment lost 1 base and the J segment 2 bases; nucleotides outside the gene matches: 5. The CDR3 contains 14 residues. CDR1 and CDR2 from the germline V gene are DFQATT and SNEGSKA (reference sequence). For the CDR3, the DNA is TGCAGTGCTAGAGTAGGGGCGGGAGCCTACGAGCAGTACTTC. Its protein product is CSARVGAGAYEQYF.

This clonotype was counted between two and nine times. The germline gene is not matched at one end of the junction; a read error may be the cause. The J gene is TRBJ2-3, the V gene TRBV3-1; D may be TRBD1 or TRBD2 (5 bases each). Germline loops: CDR1 LGHDT, CDR2 YNNKEL (reference sequence). This CDR3 has 15 amino acids. CDR3: CASSQRTGGADAQYF. CDR3 in DNA: TGTGCCAGCAGCCAACGAACAGGAGGCGCAGATGCGCAGTATTTT.

Points on this clonotype: Just one base apart from a much larger clone, this may be a read error. The chain recombines TRBV6-2 or TRBV6-3 with TRBJ1-5; no clear D gene. The germline gives CDR1 MNHEY, CDR2 SVGEGT. The CDR3 consists of 11 residues. V lost 6 bases to trimming and J lost 1 base, with 1 base between them. CDR3 region: CASRSNQPQHF. The CDR3 region has the DNA TGTGCCAGCAGGAGCAATCAGCCCCAGCATTTT.

Concerning this clonotype itself: The germline gene is not matched at one end of the junction; a read error may be the cause. The genes are TRBV6-1 and TRBJ2-2; TRBD1 aligns across 7 bases. The CDR3 spans 16 residues. Germline V lookup: CDR1 MNHNS, CDR2 SASEGT. CDR3 in amino acids: CAGSAPGQEVTGELFF. CDR3 DNA sequence: TGTGCCGGCAGTGCCCCAGGACAGGAGGTGACCGGGGAGCTGTTTTTT.

This rearrangement joins TRBV5-1 to TRBJ1-2, with TRBD1 matching 11 bases. The CDR3 loop spans 15 amino acids. The ends lost 2 bases at V and 4 bases at J; junction bases unmatched: 4. Per germline, CDR1 SGHRS and CDR2 YFSETQ. The DNA of the CDR3 is TGCGCCAGCAGCTTCGGGACAGGGGGGTCCTATGGCTACACCTTC. This translates into CASSFGTGGSYGYTF. The entire variable domain, with the rest obtained from reference TRBV5-1 and TRBJ1-2, is as follows: KAGVTQTPRYLIKTRGQQVTLSCSPISGHRSVSWYQQTPGQGLQFLFEYFSETQRNKGNFPGRFSGRQFSNSRSEMNVSTLELGDSALYLCASSFGTGGSYGYTFGSGTRLTVV.

This clonotype came up many times. The V call is TRBV5-1, the J call TRBJ2-3, with unresolved D. In germline, CDR1 is SGHRS, CDR2 YFSETQ. V gave up 0 bases and J gave up 2 bases, with 10 bases separating them. The CDR3 extends over 15 amino acids. The CDR3: CASSLVVGYTDTQYF. CDR3 coding DNA: TGCGCCAGCAGCTTGGTTGTCGGATACACAGATACGCAGTATTTT.

This clonotype showed up many times. The gene calls are TRBV12-3 or TRBV12-4 and TRBJ2-1; 7 nucleotides match TRBD2. This CDR3 comprises 12 residues. V shed 1 base, J shed 14 bases, and the junction held 5 bases outside the gene matches. CDR3 DNA sequence: TGTGCCAGCAGTTTAGGAGCGGGAATAAAGTTCTTC. Its protein is CASSLGAGIKFF.

This clonotype was observed at least ten times. The CDR3 coding sequence is TGTGCCAGCAGTGGACGCGGGACAGTTTATGGCTACACCTTC. This codes for CASSGRGTVYGYTF. V gene TRBV6-1 combines with J gene TRBJ1-2, with 7 bases matching TRBD1. The CDR3 spans 14 residues. CDR1 MNHNS and CDR2 SASEGT come from the germline V gene. Unmatched junction bases numbered 7, after V lost 4 bases and J lost 5 bases.

The rearrangement joins TRBV27 to TRBJ2-5, with 10 nucleotides matching TRBD2. Germline CDR1 and CDR2: MNHEY and SMNVEV (reference sequence). The V segment lost 6 bases and the J segment 2 bases; nucleotides outside the gene matches: 6. This CDR3 is 15 amino acids long. The CDR3 DNA reads TGTGCCAGCAGCACTCGGACTAGCGGACAAGAGACCCAGTACTTC. Translation gives CASSTRTSGQETQYF.

There are many counts of this clonotype. The chain couples TRBV14 to TRBJ2-1; the D is unclear. The germline V gene encodes CDR1 SGHDN and CDR2 FVKESK. The CDR3 spans 16 residues. Trimming stripped 3 bases from V and 1 base from J, with 13 bases between. CDR3: CASSQFLLRSYNEQFF. CDR3 nucleotide sequence: TGTGCCAGCAGCCAGTTTTTACTACGTTCCTACAATGAGCAGTTCTTC.

The sample holds many counts of this clonotype. At one of its ends the junction is not consistent with the germline gene, which may arise from a read error. The rearrangement links TRBV18 to TRBJ1-2; a possible D gene is TRBD1 (5 bases). Germline V gene lookup returns CDR1 KGHSH and CDR2 LQKENI. The CDR3 has 13 amino acids. The CDR3 loop reads CASSEWGLYRYTF. In DNA form, the CDR3 reads TGTGCCAGCTCGGAATGGGGCCTCTATCGCTACACCTTC.

This clonotype appeared many times. The chain carries TRBV12-3 or TRBV12-4 and TRBJ2-2; 9 nucleotides agree with TRBD1. There are 17 residues in the CDR3. The ends lost 6 bases at V and 1 base at J; junction bases unmatched: 9. CDR3 DNA sequence: TGTGCCAGCAGGCCTCCAAGGACAGGGGTGAACACCGGGGAGCTGTTTTTT. Amino acids: CASRPPRTGVNTGELFF.

This clonotype came up many times. The chain carries TRBV10-2 and TRBJ2-7; TRBD2 is a possible D gene (5 bases). V was shortened by 4 bases and J by 4 bases, with 11 bases between the two germline ends. This CDR3 is built from 13 residues. Germline CDR1 WSHSY, CDR2 SAAADI. Written as DNA, the CDR3 is TGCGCCAGCAGTGTCAGACTACTATACGAGCAGTACTTC. It specifies CASSVRLLYEQYF.

The rearrangement uses TRBV9 and TRBJ2-7, with 8 nucleotides matching TRBD1. The V gene's germline CDR1 is SGDLS and CDR2 YYNGEE. The CDR3 length is 16 residues. V shed 4 bases, J shed 0 bases, and the junction held 9 bases outside the gene matches. CDR3 in amino acids: CASSPRTGQHSYEQYF. In DNA, the CDR3 is TGTGCCAGCAGCCCTCGGACAGGGCAACACTCCTACGAGCAGTACTTC.

This clonotype has ten or more counts. The V call is TRBV27, the J call TRBJ1-1, with unresolved D. CDR1 MNHEY and CDR2 SMNVEV come from the germline V gene (reference sequence). This CDR3 comprises 15 residues. V lost 6 bases to trimming and J lost 0 bases, with 14 bases between them. The CDR3 reads CASREYRDMNTEAFF. In DNA, the CDR3 is TGTGCCAGCAGGGAATACAGAGACATGAACACTGAAGCTTTCTTT.

This clonotype was observed many times. The V and J genes are TRBV19 and TRBJ1-1; tentative D call: TRBD1 (5 bases). Germline loops: CDR1 LNHDA, CDR2 SQIVND (reference sequence). V lost 3 bases and J lost 1, with 18 bases in between. The CDR3 is 17 amino acids. CDR3: CASSIFGQGRWNTEAFF. The CDR3, as DNA: TGTGCCAGTAGTATCTTCGGCCAGGGCCGGTGGAACACTGAAGCTTTCTTT. The whole variable domain, filled in from reference TRBV19 and TRBJ1-1, reads DGGITQSPKYLFRKEGQNVTLSCEQNLNHDAMYWYRQDPGQGLRLIYYSQIVNDFQKGDIAEGYSVSREKKESFPLTVTSAQKNPTAFYLCASSIFGQGRWNTEAFFGQGTRLTVV.

The sample holds a few counts of this clonotype. DNA for the CDR3: TGTGCCAGCAGCGTAGCCCAGCTGGTCGATGAGCAGTTCTTC. Translated: CASSVAQLVDEQFF. This sequence joins TRBV9 and TRBJ2-1; D gene ambiguous. The germline V and J ends were trimmed by 0 bases and 8 bases, with 12 bases remaining between them. CDR1 and CDR2 (germline): SGDLS, YYNGEE. The CDR3 contains 14 residues.

This clonotype was seen a handful of times. V gene TRBV7-9 combines with J gene TRBJ2-7; D may be TRBD1 or TRBD2 (5 bases each). Trimming removed 6 bases at V and 5 bases at J, with 20 bases between. In germline, CDR1 is SEHNR, CDR2 FQNEAQ (reference sequence). This CDR3 has 15 residues. The CDR3 loop reads CASSTGRDLVHEQYF. DNA for the CDR3: TGTGCCAGCAGTACAGGACGGGACCTGGTCCACGAGCAGTACTTC.